A single sample gave rise to the 13 T cell receptor beta chains below, sequenced in a study of T cell clonality in common variable immunodeficiency. The assay was immunoSEQ multiplex PCR, and TCRdb's table has in-frame clones only and misses some. Altogether under 60,000 clones were found in the sample, and no singletons occur. The specimen was peripheral blood mononuclear cells. Receptor source: a person between 18 and 69 years old in good health.

This clone was detected many times. The CDR3 end falls 3 residues outside the read, so it is completed with the germline J gene. The rearrangement joins TRBV10-3 to TRBJ2-3, with a possible D match to TRBD1 (5 bases). The germline CDR1 and CDR2 sequences are ENHRY and SYGVKD. The CDR3 has 14 residues. The CDR3 loop reads CAISLDRSQETQYF. The CDR3 DNA, read in part, is TGTGCCATCAGTTTAGACAGATCCCAAGAGACG.

This clone occurred a few times. The read stops 3 residues short of the end of the CDR3; the missing end is completed from the germline J gene. The J gene is TRBJ2-5, the V gene TRBV11-2, with 12 positions matching TRBD1. Germline CDR1 SGHAT, CDR2 FQNNGV. The junction had 2 bases not matched to a gene; V was cut back by 5 bases and J by 4 bases. The CDR3 is 14 residues long. The covered CDR3 bases are TGTGCCAGCAGCCGGGACAGGGGGCGAGAGACC. Protein sequence: CASSRDRGRET. The full CDR3 is CASSRDRGRETQYF.

At least ten counts were recorded for this clone. The sequenced fragment ends 3 residues before the CDR3 boundary, so the rest is inferred from the germline J gene. This chain joins TRBV19 and TRBJ1-2; no definite D call. CDR1 is LNHDA, CDR2 SQIVND, per germline (reference sequence). The V gene lost 4 bases and the J gene lost 3 bases, with 6 bases spanning the gap. CDR3 size: 12 residues. The CDR3 DNA, read in part, is TGTGCCAGTAGTACTCTTGACTATGGC. It codes for CASSTLDYG. In full, the CDR3 reads CASSTLDYGYTF.

This clone appeared many times. Read data end 3 residues before the CDR3 end; the end is taken from the germline J gene. V gene TRBV4-1 combines with J gene TRBJ2-3, with a tentative D call TRBD2 (6 bases). V lost 4 bases and J 2 bases, leaving 7 bases between the germline ends. Germline CDR1 MGHRA, CDR2 YSYEKL. The CDR3 runs 13 residues. The CDR3 spells CASSRGNTDTQYF. CDR3 DNA, as far as it was read: TGCGCCAGCAGCCGCGGGAACACAGATACG.

In this sample, this clone turned up many times. The read ends 3 residues before the CDR3 terminus; that terminus is restored from the germline J gene. This chain links TRBV20-1 with TRBJ1-6; no definite D call. Trimming left V 2 bases short and J 4 bases short, with 12 bases between. The germline V gene has CDR1 DFQATT and CDR2 SNEGSKA (reference sequence). The CDR3 spans 15 residues. The sequenced part of the CDR3 DNA is TGCAGTGCTAGAACGGTCCCGACTTATAATTCACCC. As protein: CSARTVPTYNSP. In full, the CDR3 reads CSARTVPTYNSPLHF.

This clone was counted at least ten times. The sequenced fragment ends 3 residues before the CDR3 boundary, so the rest is inferred from the germline J gene. The V gene is TRBV7-3, the J gene TRBJ2-1; D is undetermined. The CDR3 is 13 amino acids. The V end was cut by 3 bases, the J end by 2 bases, with 5 bases between. Germline V lookup: CDR1 SGHTA, CDR2 FQGTGA. The CDR3 region is CASSFDTYNEQFF. CDR3 bases read: TGTGCCAGCAGCTTCGACACCTACAATGAG.

This clone was detected many times. The missing CDR3 end, 3 residues past where the read stops, is filled in from the germline J gene. The chain joins TRBV4-2 to TRBJ2-2; D could derive from TRBD1 or TRBD2 (5 bases each). This CDR3 is built from 17 residues. CDR1 is LGHNA and CDR2 is YNFKEQ in the germline V gene. CDR3 DNA (partial): TGTGCCAGCAGCCAAGCAGGAGGAGGAGCTGGGGCCAACGTG. Its translation is CASSQAGGGAGANV. The whole CDR3 reads CASSQAGGGAGANVLFF.

This clone was seen at least ten times. Sequencing ends 3 residues short of the CDR3 end; the germline J gene provides the rest. Additional DNA sequences in this sample encode the identical CDR3. The chain has TRBV5-1 and TRBJ1-3; 7 bases agree with TRBD1. V was pared by 0 bases and J by 0 bases, with 3 bases of the junction left unmatched. Germline CDR1 and CDR2: SGHRS and YFSETQ. This CDR3 contains 16 residues. CDR3 protein: CASSLERGHSGNTIYF. The sequenced CDR3 bases are TGCGCCAGCAGCTTGGAAAGGGGGCACTCTGGAAACACC.

This clone was seen ten or more times. The read terminates 3 residues before the CDR3 end, so the remaining end is supplied by the germline J gene. This chain joins TRBV7-3 and TRBJ2-3; TRBD1 agrees at 8 bases. The CDR3 runs 14 residues. The germline gives CDR1 SGHTA, CDR2 FQGTGA. The DNA read from the CDR3 is TGTGCCAGCAGCTTAGGGGACAGGAGGGGCGCG. Translation gives CASSLGDRRGA. The full CDR3 reads CASSLGDRRGAQYF.

Worth noting for this clone: The CDR3 end falls 3 residues outside the read, so it is completed with the germline J gene. The chain carries TRBV30 and TRBJ2-3; D possibly corresponds to TRBD2 (6 bases). The CDR3 has 14 amino acids. The germline gives CDR1 GTSNPN, CDR2 SVGIG (reference sequence). CDR3 protein: CAWSVNPPGETQYF. The sequenced part of the CDR3 DNA is TGTGCCTGGAGTGTAAACCCGCCGGGGGAGACG.

This clone has more than one count but fewer than ten. The read ends 3 residues early relative to the CDR3; the germline J gene fills the gap. J is TRBJ2-3 and V is TRBV11-3; TRBD2 agrees at 13 bases. Per germline, CDR1 SGHNT and CDR2 YENEEA. The V segment lost 5 bases and the J segment 4 bases; nucleotides outside the gene matches: 3. CDR3 length: 15 residues. The CDR3 sequence is CASSLTSGRADTQYF. Incomplete CDR3 DNA: TGTGCCAGCAGCCTAACTAGCGGGAGGGCAGATACG.

This clone was seen ten or more times. The read ends 3 residues early relative to the CDR3; the germline J gene fills the gap. The chain is built from TRBV2 and TRBJ1-6; D is possibly TRBD1 (6 bases). Trimming removed 5 bases from V and 5 bases from J, with 13 bases in between. CDR3 size: 15 residues. The germline V gene encodes CDR1 SNHLY and CDR2 FYNNEI. CDR3 sequence reads: CASSPQGRNNSPLHF. The sequenced CDR3 bases are TGTGCCAGCAGTCCACAGGGAAGGAATAATTCACCC.

This clone was observed at least ten times. The read stops 3 residues short of the end of the CDR3; the missing end is completed from the germline J gene. The chain uses TRBV20-1 and TRBJ2-3, with a tentative D call TRBD2 (6 bases). V lost 0 bases to trimming and J lost 8 bases, with 12 bases between them. CDR1 and CDR2 from the germline V gene are DFQATT and SNEGSKA (reference sequence). The CDR3 covers 13 residues. CDR3 bases read: TGCAGTGCTAGAGACGCGGGGCGGGTTACG. Its protein is CSARDAGRVT. The full CDR3 sequence reads CSARDAGRVTQYF.